Shown below are 27 T cell receptor beta chains from a single sample sequenced in a study of T cell changes during pregnancy in multiple sclerosis. Sequencing used immunoSEQ multiplex PCR; TCRdb keeps in-frame clones, though not all of them. This table has around 42,000 clones, about nine tenths appearing once. Here the sequenced sample was CD4+ T cells from peripheral blood mononuclear cells, taken in the second trimester of pregnancy. The receptors were gathered from a female donor in good health, enrolled as a control in a pregnancy study.

The chain links TRBV7-9 to TRBJ1-1; 11 positions match TRBD1. The trim removed 3 bases at V and 5 bases at J, leaving 8 bases unmatched. This CDR3 region has 16 residues. Germline loops: CDR1 SEHNR, CDR2 FQNEAQ (reference sequence). The CDR3 DNA reads as TGTGCCAGCAGCTTTGACGGACAGGGGGCGCGAACTGAAGCTTTCTTT. It codes for CASSFDGQGARTEAFF.

The genes are TRBV12-5 and TRBJ2-7; 8 positions agree with TRBD1. The CDR3 is made up of 15 amino acids. Germline lookup yields CDR1 LGHNT and CDR2 FRNRAP. V shed 0 bases, J shed 6 bases, and the junction held 7 bases outside the gene matches. CDR3 in amino acids: CASGLVLDRAREQYF. CDR3 nucleotide sequence: TGTGCTAGTGGTTTGGTGTTGGACAGGGCTCGCGAGCAGTACTTC.

J is TRBJ2-2 and V is TRBV5-5; TRBD2 matches 13 bases. Germline V gene data show CDR1 as SGHKS and CDR2 as YYEKEE (reference sequence). V lost 5 bases, J lost 7 bases, and 5 bases stayed unmatched. This CDR3 is 15 amino acids long. Written as DNA, the CDR3 is TGTGCCAGCAGATTACTAGCGGGAGGGAGCGGGGAGCTGTTTTTT. Amino acids: CASRLLAGGSGELFF.

A remark on this clone: One end of the junction varies from germline; a read error may be responsible. This chain uses TRBV18 with TRBJ2-1; 14 bases line up with TRBD2. The CDR3 loop spans 12 amino acids. Germline V gene data show CDR1 as KGHSH and CDR2 as LQKENI. CDR3 sequence (DNA): TGTGCCAGCTCTCCGGGACTAGCGGGAGAGCTCTTC. This encodes CASSPGLAGELF.

V usage is TRBV19 and J usage is TRBJ1-1; D is perhaps TRBD1 (5 bases). Germline CDR1 and CDR2: LNHDA and SQIVND (reference sequence). The CDR3 totals 15 residues. Trimming shortened V by 7 bases and J by 5 bases, and 20 bases separated the two germline ends. CDR3 sequence reads: CASTFFWGGGTEAFF. In DNA form, the CDR3 reads TGTGCCAGTACCTTCTTTTGGGGCGGCGGAACTGAAGCTTTCTTT.

The chain links TRBV5-6 to TRBJ2-7, with a possible D match to TRBD1 (5 bases). The CDR3 runs to 12 residues. V was cut by 7 bases and J by 2 bases, with 10 bases left in between. Germline CDR1 SGHDT, CDR2 YYEEEE. CDR3 DNA sequence: TGTGCCAGCCAACAGGCCACCTACGAGCAGTACTTC. Translated, it gives CASQQATYEQYF.

The rearrangement links TRBV2 to TRBJ2-3; D possibly corresponds to TRBD1 (6 bases). The length of the CDR3 is 13 residues. The V end lost 6 bases, the J end lost 5 bases, and 12 bases lay between the germline ends. Germline CDR1 is SNHLY and CDR2 is FYNNEI. CDR3 nucleotides: TGTGCCAGCAGGGGGTCAGGGGTAGATACGCAGTATTTT. Protein product: CASRGSGVDTQYF.

This clone showed up just a few times. This chain uses TRBV30 with TRBJ1-1, with 8 bases lining up with TRBD1. Germline CDR1 is GTSNPN and CDR2 is SVGIG (reference sequence). V trimming: 4 bases; J trimming: 5 bases; junction bases outside the gene matches: 12. The CDR3 is 15 amino acids. In DNA, the CDR3 is TGTGCCTGGAAGCCCCGTACAGGGGGGAGTACTGAAGCTTTCTTT. This encodes CAWKPRTGGSTEAFF.

The V gene is TRBV7-3, the J gene TRBJ2-3; TRBD1 might be the D (6 bases). The V and J ends lost 1 base and 4 bases respectively, with 15 bases between them. Germline V gives CDR1 SGHTA, CDR2 FQGTGA. The CDR3 covers 16 residues. In nucleotides, the CDR3 is TGTGCCAGCAGCTTAAAGGGGGAACGGGGTTCAGATACGCAGTATTTT. Protein: CASSLKGERGSDTQYF. Filled out from reference TRBV7-3 and TRBJ2-3, the complete variable domain reads GAGVSQTPSNKVTEKGKYVELRCDPISGHTALYWYRQSLGQGPEFLIYFQGTGAADDSGLPNDRFFAVRPEGSVSTLKIQRTERGDSAVYLCASSLKGERGSDTQYFGPGTRLTVL.

This clone was seen only once. V and J are TRBV19 and TRBJ1-2; 7 nucleotides align to TRBD1. V shed 9 bases and J 3 bases; nucleotides not matched to a gene: 10. The V gene's germline CDR1 is LNHDA and CDR2 SQIVND (reference sequence). The CDR3 is 14 residues long. The CDR3 region is CASLARGADYGYTF. The DNA of the CDR3 is TGTGCCAGCCTCGCCAGGGGGGCCGACTATGGCTACACCTTC.

The V and J genes are TRBV18 and TRBJ2-5; tentatively, D is TRBD1 (6 bases). CDR3 size: 16 residues. Germline V gives CDR1 KGHSH, CDR2 LQKENI. V lost 4 bases, J lost 2 bases, and 17 bases lay in between. The CDR3 here is CASSLVSGTLQETQYF. CDR3 bases: TGTGCCAGCTCACTTGTCTCCGGGACACTACAAGAGACCCAGTACTTC.

The chain combines TRBV6-5 with TRBJ2-1; TRBD1 matches 9 bases. The V and J ends lost 6 bases and 9 bases, in that order; junction bases with no gene match: 12. The CDR3 runs to 15 residues. The V gene's germline CDR1 is MNHEY and CDR2 SVGAGI. The CDR3 reads CASSPGTGNVAEQFF. For the CDR3, the DNA is TGTGCCAGCAGCCCCGGGACAGGGAATGTGGCTGAGCAGTTCTTC.

This clone was counted a single time. The chain employs TRBV10-1 and TRBJ2-7; weak D call: TRBD1 (6 bases). The germline V gene encodes CDR1 WNHNN and CDR2 SYGVQD (reference sequence). The CDR3 consists of 19 residues. Trimming cost V 0 bases and J 5 bases, with 26 bases left between them. The CDR3 nucleotides are TGCGCCAGCAGTGAGTCAGAGGACAGTTATAGTCGTATTTTCGACGAGCAGTACTTC. Translation: CASSESEDSYSRIFDEQYF.

The chain joins TRBV10-3 to TRBJ2-7, with 7 bases lining up with TRBD1. Germline trimming cut 5 bases from V and 4 bases from J; bases unmatched to any gene: 11. The germline V gene has CDR1 ENHRY and CDR2 SYGVKD. This CDR3 has 15 amino acids. The CDR3 loop reads CAISTVRQGRYEQYF. CDR3 bases: TGTGCCATCAGTACAGTCCGACAGGGCAGGTACGAGCAGTACTTC.

This chain links TRBV5-6 with TRBJ1-1; no clear D. Germline loops: CDR1 SGHDT, CDR2 YYEEEE. V lost 4 bases to trimming and J lost 8 bases, with 9 bases between them. The CDR3 extends over 11 amino acids. The CDR3 protein is CASSLEAEAFF. CDR3 DNA: TGTGCCAGCAGCCTAGAGGCCGAAGCTTTCTTT.

The rearrangement uses TRBV28 and TRBJ1-5; D not resolved. Trimming pared 7 bases from V and 4 bases from J, leaving 11 bases between. Germline V gives CDR1 MDHEN, CDR2 SYDVKM. The CDR3 extends over 13 amino acids. The CDR3 DNA sequence: TGTGCCAGCATCGCGGTCTGGAATCAGCCCCAGCATTTT. Its translation: CASIAVWNQPQHF.

V and J are TRBV9 and TRBJ2-7; no clear D gene. The CDR3 extends over 13 amino acids. The V end lost 2 bases, the J end lost 4 bases, and 10 bases lay between the germline ends. In germline, CDR1 is SGDLS, CDR2 YYNGEE. Written as DNA, the CDR3 is TGTGCCAGCAGCGTGACTCCGGGTTACGAGCAGTACTTC. This codes for CASSVTPGYEQYF.

This sequence joins TRBV7-2 and TRBJ2-7; TRBD2 matches 16 bases. In germline, CDR1 is SGHTA, CDR2 FQGNSA. The length of the CDR3 is 15 residues. V lost 4 bases, J lost 7 bases, and 4 bases stayed unmatched. In DNA form, the CDR3 reads TGTGCCAGCAGCTGGGGACTAGCGGGAGGGCGAGAGCAGTACTTC. As protein: CASSWGLAGGREQYF.

The chain joins TRBV15 to TRBJ2-7; no definite D call. V was pared by 0 bases and J by 2 bases, with 5 bases between. The CDR3 is 13 amino acids. The germline V gene has CDR1 LNHNV and CDR2 YYDKDF (reference sequence). The CDR3 region has the DNA TGTGCCACCAGCAGAGATCTAACCTACGAGCAGTACTTC. Translation: CATSRDLTYEQYF. The whole variable domain, filled in from reference TRBV15 and TRBJ2-7, reads DAMVIQNPRYQVTQFGKPVTLSCSQTLNHNVMYWYQQKSSQAPKLLFHYYDKDFNNEADTPDNFQSRRPNTSFCFLDIRSPGLGDTAMYLCATSRDLTYEQYFGPGTRLTVT.

This rearrangement joins TRBV19 to TRBJ1-1, with 9 bases fitting TRBD1. CDR1 is LNHDA, CDR2 SQIVND, per germline (reference sequence). The ends lost 3 bases at V and 6 bases at J; junction bases unmatched: 5. The CDR3 extends over 14 amino acids. CDR3 coding DNA: TGTGCCAGTAGTATCGACAGGGGGAGGTCTGAAGCTTTCTTT. It yields the protein CASSIDRGRSEAFF.

The rearrangement uses TRBV30 and TRBJ2-3, with D possibly TRBD1 on 5 matching bases. Germline-derived CDR1 and CDR2 are GTSNPN and SVGIG (reference sequence). The CDR3 length is 13 residues. Trimming shortened V by 2 bases and J by 1 base, and 7 bases separated the two germline ends. CDR3 protein: CAWSLRGTDTQYF. The CDR3 DNA is TGTGCCTGGAGTCTCAGGGGCACAGATACGCAGTATTTT. The full variable domain, its missing parts supplied by reference TRBV30 and TRBJ2-3, is SQTIHQWPATLVQPVGSPLSLECTVEGTSNPNLYWYRQAAGRGLQLLFYSVGIGQISSEVPQNLSASRPQDRQFILSSKKLLLSDSGFYLCAWSLRGTDTQYFGPGTRLTVL.

The chain joins TRBV19 to TRBJ2-7, with TRBD2 identical over 8 bases. Germline V gives CDR1 LNHDA, CDR2 SQIVND (reference sequence). CDR3 length: 14 amino acids. V was clipped by 4 bases and J by 6 bases; unmatched bases: 8. CDR3 sequence (DNA): TGTGCCAGTAGTAGCCCGGGGGGGTATCGCGAGCAGTACTTC. Its protein is CASSSPGGYREQYF.

This sequence joins TRBV6-5 and TRBJ2-1; TRBD1 might be the D (5 bases). The ends were cut back, 6 bases at V and 7 bases at J, with 19 bases in the middle. Germline V gene lookup returns CDR1 MNHEY and CDR2 SVGAGI. This CDR3 is 15 amino acids long. CDR3 in amino acids: CASSRPSGKQNEQFF. CDR3 coding DNA: TGTGCCAGCAGCAGGCCGTCAGGGAAACAAAATGAGCAGTTCTTC.

The V and J genes are TRBV5-1 and TRBJ1-6, with 10 bases lining up with TRBD1. CDR1 is SGHRS and CDR2 is YFSETQ in the germline V gene. V shed 4 bases, J shed 5 bases, and the junction held 9 bases outside the gene matches. The CDR3 extends over 17 amino acids. The CDR3 spells CASSPGATGGNNSPLHF. In nucleotides, the CDR3 is TGCGCCAGCAGCCCAGGAGCGACAGGGGGCAATAATTCACCCCTCCACTTT.

This chain links TRBV25-1 with TRBJ1-3, with D perhaps matching TRBD1 (6 bases). Trimming removed 1 base from V and 4 bases from J, with 8 bases in between. CDR3 length equals 14 residues. CDR1 and CDR2 from the germline V gene are MGHDK and SYGVNS. CDR3 loop: CASSESTGGNTIYF. The CDR3 region has the DNA TGTGCCAGCAGTGAATCTACAGGGGGAAACACCATATATTTT.

The chain carries TRBV30 and TRBJ2-1; weak D call: TRBD2 (5 bases). CDR3 size: 14 residues. The V gene lost 1 base and the J gene lost 8 bases, with 15 bases spanning the gap. Per the germline V gene, CDR1 is GTSNPN and CDR2 is SVGIG (reference sequence). As DNA, the CDR3 is TGTGCCTGGAGTGGGAGACCCCCGAGGGATGAGCAGTTCTTC. Protein product: CAWSGRPPRDEQFF.

The rearrangement joins TRBV18 to TRBJ2-1; a weak D match, TRBD2 (5 bases). V was shortened by 3 bases and J by 6 bases, with 12 bases between the two germline ends. Germline assignment: CDR1 KGHSH and CDR2 LQKENI. The CDR3 runs to 14 residues. The CDR3 DNA follows: TGTGCCAGCTCACCGACTGAGGGCCTCAATGAGCAGTTCTTC. As protein: CASSPTEGLNEQFF. Combining the CDR3 with reference TRBV18 and TRBJ2-1 gives the whole variable domain NAGVMQNPRHLVRRRGQEARLRCSPMKGHSHVYWYRQLPEEGLKFMVYLQKENIIDESGMPKERFSAEFPKEGPSILRIQQVVRGDSAAYFCASSPTEGLNEQFFGPGTRLTVL.